This T cell receptor (beta chain) was sequenced during a study of T cells in Graves' hyperthyroidism and ophthalmopathy. Points from the study as a whole: Model-based prediction identified ophthalmopathy a median 6.5 months prior to its onset. Stable hyperthyroidism and ophthalmopathy were separated using 13 V-J signatures.

TCR beta CDR3 sequences were amplified from RNA transcripts. The TCR CDR3 first-round RT-PCR relied on the HTBI primer set. TCRdb passed the multiplex PCR reads through MiXCR, listing each CDR3 protein once. This table has under 300,000 distinct CDR3 sequences, about an eighth appearing once. The CDR3 is made up of 15 amino acids. Trimming removed 2 bases at V and 3 bases at J, with 11 bases between. In germline, CDR1 is SNHLY, CDR2 FYNNEI. This clonotype was seen repeatedly, ten times or more. The antigen is unknown. Diagnoses were established using clinical symptoms, serum thyroxine and TRAb, thyroid ultrasound and orbital computed tomography.

The rearrangement links TRBV2 to TRBJ1-5, with D perhaps matching TRBD1 (5 bases). The source material was blood. The receptor's source is a woman between 40 and 50 years old with Graves' hyperthyroidism. CDR3 residues: CASSELRQHNQPQHF. The CDR3 bases are TGTGCCAGCAGTGAATTAAGACAGCACAATCAGCCCCAGCATTTT.